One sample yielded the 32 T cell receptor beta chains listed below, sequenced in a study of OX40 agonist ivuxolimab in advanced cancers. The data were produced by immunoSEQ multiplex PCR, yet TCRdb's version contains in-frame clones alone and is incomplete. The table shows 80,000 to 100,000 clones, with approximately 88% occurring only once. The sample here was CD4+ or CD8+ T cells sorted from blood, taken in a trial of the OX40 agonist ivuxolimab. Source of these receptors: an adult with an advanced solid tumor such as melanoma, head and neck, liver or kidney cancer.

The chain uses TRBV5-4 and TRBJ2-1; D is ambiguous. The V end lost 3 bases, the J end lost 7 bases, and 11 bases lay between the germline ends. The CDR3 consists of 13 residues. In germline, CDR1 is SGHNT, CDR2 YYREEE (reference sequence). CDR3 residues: CASSSTVVNEQFF. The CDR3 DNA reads TGTGCCAGCAGCTCCACAGTGGTGAATGAGCAGTTCTTC.

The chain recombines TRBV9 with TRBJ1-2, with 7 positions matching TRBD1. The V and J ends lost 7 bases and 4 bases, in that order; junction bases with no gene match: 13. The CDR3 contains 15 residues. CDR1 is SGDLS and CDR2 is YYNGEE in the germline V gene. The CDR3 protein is CASSPGTAFLYGYTF. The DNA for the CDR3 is TGTGCCAGCTCCCCCGGGACAGCCTTCCTCTATGGCTACACCTTC.

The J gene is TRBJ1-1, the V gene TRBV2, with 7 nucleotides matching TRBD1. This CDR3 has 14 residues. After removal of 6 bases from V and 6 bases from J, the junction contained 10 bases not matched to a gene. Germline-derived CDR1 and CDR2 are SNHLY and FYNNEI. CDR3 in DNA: TGTGCCAGCAGACCCGACAGGGTGAGGTCTGAAGCTTTCTTT. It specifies CASRPDRVRSEAFF.

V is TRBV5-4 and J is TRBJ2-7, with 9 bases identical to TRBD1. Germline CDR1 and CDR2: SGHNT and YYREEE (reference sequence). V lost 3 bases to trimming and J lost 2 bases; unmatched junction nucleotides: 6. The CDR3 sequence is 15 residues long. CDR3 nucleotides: TGTGCCAGCAGCTCACCGGGACAGGGAACCTACGAGCAGTACTTC. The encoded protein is CASSSPGQGTYEQYF.

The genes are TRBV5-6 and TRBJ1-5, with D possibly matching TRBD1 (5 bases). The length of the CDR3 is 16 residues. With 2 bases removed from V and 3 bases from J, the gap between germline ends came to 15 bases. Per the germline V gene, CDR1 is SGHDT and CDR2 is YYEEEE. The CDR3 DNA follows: TGTGCCAGCAGCTTTGGGAGGGGCCCCGTCAATCAGCCCCAGCATTTT. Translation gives CASSFGRGPVNQPQHF.

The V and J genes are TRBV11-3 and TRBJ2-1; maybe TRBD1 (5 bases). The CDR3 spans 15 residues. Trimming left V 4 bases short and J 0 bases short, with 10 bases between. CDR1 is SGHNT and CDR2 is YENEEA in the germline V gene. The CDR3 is CASSSRASSYNEQFF. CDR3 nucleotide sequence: TGTGCCAGCAGCTCCAGGGCAAGCTCCTACAATGAGCAGTTCTTC.

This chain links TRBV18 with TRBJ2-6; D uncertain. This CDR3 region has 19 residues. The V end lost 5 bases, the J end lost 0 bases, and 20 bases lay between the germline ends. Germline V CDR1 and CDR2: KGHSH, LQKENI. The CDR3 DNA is TGTGCCAGCTCATCCGACCCCCCCACAGTGATCTCTGGGGCCAACGTCCTGACTTTC. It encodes CASSSDPPTVISGANVLTF.

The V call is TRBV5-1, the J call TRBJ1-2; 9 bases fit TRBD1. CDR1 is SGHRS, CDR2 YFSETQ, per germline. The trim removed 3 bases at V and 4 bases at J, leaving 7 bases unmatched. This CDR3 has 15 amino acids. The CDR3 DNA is TGCGCCAGCAGCTGGGGACAGGGCCAGGGCTATGGCTACACCTTC. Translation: CASSWGQGQGYGYTF.

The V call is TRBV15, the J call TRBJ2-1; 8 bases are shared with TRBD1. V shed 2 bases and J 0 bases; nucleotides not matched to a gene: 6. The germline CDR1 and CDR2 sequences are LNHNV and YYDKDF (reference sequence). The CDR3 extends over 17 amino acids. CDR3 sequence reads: CATSRPGQVVSYNEQFF. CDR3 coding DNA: TGTGCCACCAGCAGACCGGGACAGGTAGTCTCCTACAATGAGCAGTTCTTC.

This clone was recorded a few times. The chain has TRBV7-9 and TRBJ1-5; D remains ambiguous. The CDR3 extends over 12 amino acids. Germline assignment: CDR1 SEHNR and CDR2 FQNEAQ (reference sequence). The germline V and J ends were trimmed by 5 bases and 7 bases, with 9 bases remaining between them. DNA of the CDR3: TGTGCCAGCAGCCCCTCGGGCCAGCCCCAGCATTTT. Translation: CASSPSGQPQHF.

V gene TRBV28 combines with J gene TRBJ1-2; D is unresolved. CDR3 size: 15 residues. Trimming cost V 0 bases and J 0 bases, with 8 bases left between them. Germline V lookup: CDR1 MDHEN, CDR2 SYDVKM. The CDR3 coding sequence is TGTGCCAGCAGTTTATGGCGCAGATCTAACTATGGCTACACCTTC. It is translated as CASSLWRRSNYGYTF.

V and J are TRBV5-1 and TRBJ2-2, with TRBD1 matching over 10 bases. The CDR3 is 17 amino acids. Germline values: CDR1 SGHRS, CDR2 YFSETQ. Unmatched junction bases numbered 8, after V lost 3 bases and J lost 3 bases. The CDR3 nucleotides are TGCGCCAGCAGCTGGGCTTCGGACAGGGGGGACACCGGGGAGCTGTTTTTT. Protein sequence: CASSWASDRGDTGELFF.

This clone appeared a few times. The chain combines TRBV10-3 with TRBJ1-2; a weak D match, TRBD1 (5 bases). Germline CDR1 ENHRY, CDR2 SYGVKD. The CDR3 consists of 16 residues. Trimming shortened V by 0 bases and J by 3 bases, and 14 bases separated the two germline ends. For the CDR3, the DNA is TGTGCCATCAGTGAGTCGGCGGGGGGGATCGACTATGGCTACACCTTC. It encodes CAISESAGGIDYGYTF.

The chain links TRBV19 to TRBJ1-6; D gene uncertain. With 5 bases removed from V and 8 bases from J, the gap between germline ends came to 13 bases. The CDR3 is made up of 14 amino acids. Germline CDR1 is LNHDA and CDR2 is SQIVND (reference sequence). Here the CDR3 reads CASSRPSMDSPLHF. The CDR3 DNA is TGTGCCAGTAGTCGCCCCTCTATGGATTCACCCCTCCACTTT.

CDR3 residues: CSGWSRNEQFF. The CDR3, as DNA: TGCAGCGGTTGGAGCAGGAATGAGCAGTTCTTC. V is TRBV29-1 and J is TRBJ2-1; no firm D call. The germline gives CDR1 SQVTM, CDR2 ANQGSEA. CDR3 length equals 11 residues. V lost 7 bases to trimming and J lost 7 bases, with 11 bases between them.

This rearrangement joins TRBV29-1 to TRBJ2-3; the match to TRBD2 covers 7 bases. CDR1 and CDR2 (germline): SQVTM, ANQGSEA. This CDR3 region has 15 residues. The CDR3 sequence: CGLDRGDGGTDTQYF. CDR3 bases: TGCGGCCTCGACCGGGGGGACGGAGGGACAGATACGCAGTATTTT.

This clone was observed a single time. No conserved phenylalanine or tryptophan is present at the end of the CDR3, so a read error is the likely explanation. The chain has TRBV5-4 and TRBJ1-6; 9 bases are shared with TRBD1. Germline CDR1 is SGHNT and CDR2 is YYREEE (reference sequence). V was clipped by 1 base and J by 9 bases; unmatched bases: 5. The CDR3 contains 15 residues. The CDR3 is CASSLYGQGPSPLHL. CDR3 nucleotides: TGTGCCAGCAGCTTGTACGGACAGGGGCCTTCACCCCTCCACCTT.

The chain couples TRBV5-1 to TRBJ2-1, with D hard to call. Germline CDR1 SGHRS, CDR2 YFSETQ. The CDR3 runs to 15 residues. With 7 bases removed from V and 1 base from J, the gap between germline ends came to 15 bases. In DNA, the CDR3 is TGCGCCAGCCAGCTTGGGATTTCTTCCTACAATGAGCAGTTCTTC. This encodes CASQLGISSYNEQFF. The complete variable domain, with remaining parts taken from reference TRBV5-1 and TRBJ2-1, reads KAGVTQTPRYLIKTRGQQVTLSCSPISGHRSVSWYQQTPGQGLQFLFEYFSETQRNKGNFPGRFSGRQFSNSRSEMNVSTLELGDSALYLCASQLGISSYNEQFFGPGTRLTVL.

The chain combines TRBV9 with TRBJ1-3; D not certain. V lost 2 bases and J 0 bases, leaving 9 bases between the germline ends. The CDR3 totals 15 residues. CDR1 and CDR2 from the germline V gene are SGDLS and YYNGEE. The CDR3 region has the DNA TGTGCCAGCAGCGTCGAGGGATCCTCTGGAAACACCATATATTTT. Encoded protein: CASSVEGSSGNTIYF.

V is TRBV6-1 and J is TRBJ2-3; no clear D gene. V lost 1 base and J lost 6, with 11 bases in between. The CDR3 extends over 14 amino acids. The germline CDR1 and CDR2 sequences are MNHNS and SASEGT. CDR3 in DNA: TGTGCCAGCAGTGAAGATCTGGGTGGGGATACGCAGTATTTT. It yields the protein CASSEDLGGDTQYF.

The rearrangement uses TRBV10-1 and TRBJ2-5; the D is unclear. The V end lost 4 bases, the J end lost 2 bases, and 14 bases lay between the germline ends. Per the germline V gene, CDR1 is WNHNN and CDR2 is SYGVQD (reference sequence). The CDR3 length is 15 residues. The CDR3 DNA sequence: TGCGCCAGCAGTGGTAGTGGGGATCTACAAGAGACCCAGTACTTC. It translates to CASSGSGDLQETQYF.

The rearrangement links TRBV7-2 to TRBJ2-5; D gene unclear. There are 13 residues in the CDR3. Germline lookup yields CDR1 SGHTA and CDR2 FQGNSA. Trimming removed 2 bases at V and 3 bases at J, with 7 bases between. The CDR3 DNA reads TGTGCCAGCAGCTTACCTACAGAAGAGACCCAGTACTTC. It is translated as CASSLPTEETQYF.

CDR3 region: CASSMDRDQETQYF. The CDR3 DNA reads as TGTGCCAGCAGCATGGACAGGGACCAAGAGACCCAGTACTTC. J is TRBJ2-5 and V is TRBV7-9, with TRBD1 identical over 8 bases. Per the germline V gene, CDR1 is SEHNR and CDR2 is FQNEAQ (reference sequence). The CDR3 is made up of 14 amino acids. With V trimmed by 5 bases and J by 0 bases, 2 bases remained unmatched. The full variable domain, in which reference TRBV7-9 and TRBJ2-5 provide the parts outside the CDR3, is DTGVSQNPRHKITKRGQNVTFRCDPISEHNRLYWYRQTLGQGPEFLTYFQNEAQLEKSRLLSDRFSAERPKGSFSTLEIQRTEQGDSAMYLCASSMDRDQETQYFGPGTRLLVL.

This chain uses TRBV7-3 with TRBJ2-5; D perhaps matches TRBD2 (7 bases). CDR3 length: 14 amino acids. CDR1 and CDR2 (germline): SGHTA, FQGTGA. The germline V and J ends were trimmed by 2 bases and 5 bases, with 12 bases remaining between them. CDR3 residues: CASSLLGGGETQYF. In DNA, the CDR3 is TGTGCCAGCAGCTTATTAGGGGGAGGGGAGACCCAGTACTTC.

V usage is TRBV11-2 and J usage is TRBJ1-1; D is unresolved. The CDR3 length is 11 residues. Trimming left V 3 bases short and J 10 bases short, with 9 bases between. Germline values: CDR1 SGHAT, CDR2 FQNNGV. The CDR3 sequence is CASSFNGRAFF. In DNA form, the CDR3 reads TGTGCCAGCAGCTTCAATGGACGAGCTTTCTTT.

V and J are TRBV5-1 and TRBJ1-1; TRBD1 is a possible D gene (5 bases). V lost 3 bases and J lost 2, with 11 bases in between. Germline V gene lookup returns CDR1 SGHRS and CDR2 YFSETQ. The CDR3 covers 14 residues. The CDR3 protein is CASSWDGSNTEAFF. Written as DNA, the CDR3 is TGCGCCAGCAGCTGGGACGGATCTAACACTGAAGCTTTCTTT.

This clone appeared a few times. CDR3 residues: CASSQGDVNTGELFF. CDR3 bases: TGCGCCAGCAGCCAAGGGGACGTCAACACCGGGGAGCTGTTTTTT. This rearrangement joins TRBV4-1 to TRBJ2-2; D may match TRBD1 or TRBD2 (5 bases each). The CDR3 runs 15 residues. V dropped 1 base and J dropped 2 bases, with 8 bases sitting between them. Germline CDR1 and CDR2: MGHRA and YSYEKL.

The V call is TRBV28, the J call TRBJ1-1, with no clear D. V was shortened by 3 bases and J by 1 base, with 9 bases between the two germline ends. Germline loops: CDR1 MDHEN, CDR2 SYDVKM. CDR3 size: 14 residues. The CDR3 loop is CASSFLAGNTEAFF. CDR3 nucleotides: TGTGCCAGCAGTTTCCTCGCCGGGAACACTGAAGCTTTCTTT.

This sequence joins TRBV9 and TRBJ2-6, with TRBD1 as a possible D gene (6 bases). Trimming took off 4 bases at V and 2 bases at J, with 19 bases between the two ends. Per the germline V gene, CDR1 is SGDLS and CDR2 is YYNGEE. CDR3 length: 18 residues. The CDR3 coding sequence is TGTGCCAGCAGCCTCTTACAGGGAATAGGGACTGGGGCCAACGTCCTGACTTTC. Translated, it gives CASSLLQGIGTGANVLTF. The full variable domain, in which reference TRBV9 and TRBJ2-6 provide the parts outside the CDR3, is DSGVTQTPKHLITATGQRVTLRCSPRSGDLSVYWYQQSLDQGLQFLIQYYNGEERAKGNILERFSAQQFPDLHSELNLSSLELGDSALYFCASSLLQGIGTGANVLTFGAGSRLTVL.

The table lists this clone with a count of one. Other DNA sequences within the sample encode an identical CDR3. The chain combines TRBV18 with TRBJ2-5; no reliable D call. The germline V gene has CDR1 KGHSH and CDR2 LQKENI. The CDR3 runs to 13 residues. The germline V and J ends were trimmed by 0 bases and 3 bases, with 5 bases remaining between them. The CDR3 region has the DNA TGTGCCAGCTCACCACCCGGCGAAGAGACCCAGTACTTC. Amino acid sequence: CASSPPGEETQYF.

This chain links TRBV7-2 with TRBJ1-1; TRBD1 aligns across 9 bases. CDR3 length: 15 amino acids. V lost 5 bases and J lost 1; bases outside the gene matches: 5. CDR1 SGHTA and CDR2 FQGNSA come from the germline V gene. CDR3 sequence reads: CASSHRQGGNTEAFF. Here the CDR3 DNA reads TGTGCCAGCAGCCATCGACAGGGGGGGAACACTGAAGCTTTCTTT.

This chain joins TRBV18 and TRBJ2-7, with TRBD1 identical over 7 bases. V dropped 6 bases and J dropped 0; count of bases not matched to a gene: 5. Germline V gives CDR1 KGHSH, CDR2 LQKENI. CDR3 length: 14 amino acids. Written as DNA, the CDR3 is TGTGCCAGCTCCCGACAGGGTCCCTCCTACGAGCAGTACTTC. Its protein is CASSRQGPSYEQYF.